This is a list of T cell receptor beta chains from one sample in a study of spatial heterogeneity in lung cancer. TCRdb processed the 5' RACE reads anew with MiXCR; each CDR3 protein has one entry. The sample lists more than 75,000 distinct CDR3 sequences; 19% were seen once. The sample in question was PBMCs, obtained at follow-up. These receptors all stem from a male donor with early-stage non-small cell lung cancer. Each CDR3 is given with its conserved first and last residue. The D gene is left open where the match is weak. Expanded clones are given a class, and other clones once, few, many or no size at all.

d_call	clone_size	v_call	j_call	cdr3_length	cdr3_aa	cdr3_nt
TRBD2	NA	TRBV19	TRBJ2-3	15	CASSIPGTSADTQYF	TGTGCCAGTAGTATTCCAGGGACTAGCGCAGATACGCAGTATTTT
NA	many	TRBV7-2	TRBJ2-5	12	CASSFDYETQYF	TGTGCCAGCAGCTTTGATTACGAGACCCAGTACTTC
NA	NA	TRBV11-3	TRBJ2-1	14	CASSAQMNGNEQFF	TGTGCCAGCAGCGCCCAAATGAACGGGAATGAGCAGTTCTTC
NA	NA	TRBV20-1	TRBJ2-1	10	CSAILYEQFF	TGCAGTGCTATTTTGTATGAGCAGTTCTTC
NA	few	TRBV29-1	TRBJ2-5	14	CSLRGPGLQETQYF	TGCAGCCTCCGGGGGCCGGGGCTCCAAGAGACCCAGTACTTC
TRBD2	NA	TRBV20-1	TRBJ2-3	18	CSAPGLAGGPSATDTQYF	TGCAGTGCTCCGGGACTAGCGGGAGGGCCTTCGGCCACAGATACGCAGTATTTT
TRBD2	many	TRBV7-8	TRBJ2-5	16	CASSPWTSGGGETQYF	TGTGCCAGCAGCCCCTGGACTAGCGGTGGAGGGGAGACCCAGTACTTC
TRBD1	few	TRBV27	TRBJ1-1	16	CASSLDPGGGDTEAFF	TGTGCCAGCAGTTTAGACCCAGGAGGGGGCGACACTGAAGCTTTCTTT
NA	NA	TRBV7-9	TRBJ2-5	14	CASSVYREPETQYF	TGTGCCAGCAGCGTATACAGGGAGCCAGAGACCCAGTACTTC
NA	medium-sized	TRBV6-5	TRBJ2-2	13	CASSLTQAGELFF	TGTGCCAGCAGTTTGACACAGGCCGGGGAGCTGTTTTTT
NA	NA	TRBV5-1	TRBJ1-2	14	CASSLVTSADGYTF	TGCGCCAGCAGCTTGGTCACCTCGGCGGATGGCTACACCTTC
TRBD1	few	TRBV20-1	TRBJ1-5	16	CSARDRGLDSNQPQHF	TGCAGTGCTAGAGACAGGGGGCTTGATAGCAATCAGCCCCAGCATTTT
TRBD1	medium-sized	TRBV29-1	TRBJ1-1	15	CSVRSRGRENTEAFF	TGCAGCGTTCGGTCAAGGGGGCGAGAGAACACTGAAGCTTTCTTT
TRBD1	few	TRBV9	TRBJ2-2	16	CASSDRDRGLGGELFF	TGTGCCAGCAGCGACCGGGACAGGGGGCTTGGCGGGGAGCTGTTTTTT
NA	few	TRBV2	TRBJ1-5	12	CASRADNPAQHF	TGTGCCAGCAGGGCGGACAATCCGGCCCAGCATTTT
NA	few	TRBV2	TRBJ1-3	13	CASSLTGGNTIYF	TGTGCCAGCAGTTTAACAGGGGGAAACACCATATATTTT
NA	NA	TRBV15	TRBJ1-6	15	CATSRERSGNSPLHF	TGTGCCACCAGCAGAGAACGGTCAGGGAATTCACCCCTCCACTTT
TRBD1	NA	TRBV29-1	TRBJ1-2	14	CSAVTGTGVYGYTF	TGCAGCGCCGTCACCGGGACAGGGGTTTATGGCTACACCTTC
NA	few	TRBV4-3	TRBJ2-1	14	CASSQEGRYNEQFF	TGCGCCAGCAGCCAAGAGGGGCGGTACAATGAGCAGTTCTTC
NA	NA	TRBV4-1	TRBJ2-2	15	CASSPTSTSTGELFF	TGCGCCAGCAGCCCGACTAGTACGAGCACCGGGGAGCTGTTTTTT